Listed here are 5 T cell receptor beta chains from one sample, sequenced in a study of T cells expressing NK-cell markers (dated by TCRdb to the early 2020s). Preparation of the library involved 5' RACE. TCRdb shows the sequencer as Illumina HiSeq 2000. TCRdb reprocessed the reads and assigns one entry to each CDR3 protein sequence, leaving out DNA. The sample table gives just under 150,000 distinct CDR3 sequences. The ten most abundant clones make up roughly 12% of the sample. Sequenced input: blood T cells: a sorted CD56 or NKG2C T cell subset, CD4+ or CD8+ T cells, or bulk PBMC T cells (not recorded which). The receptors derive from a man aged 18 to 29 in good health. Donor details come from another sample of the same person, matched by shared clones.

The chain joins TRBV29-1 to TRBJ2-7. This CDR3 spans 12 amino acids. CDR1 is SQVTM and CDR2 is ANQGSEA in the germline V gene. CDR3: CSVGDFPYEQYF.

CDR3 residues: CASSQVNFGMGELFF. This chain links TRBV14 with TRBJ2-2. CDR3 size: 15 residues. Germline CDR1 reads SGHDN; CDR2 reads FVKESK.

The chain joins TRBV27 to TRBJ2-2; TCRdb lists TRBD1, though no DNA is available to test this call. The CDR3 has 15 amino acids. Germline V gives CDR1 MNHEY, CDR2 SMNVEV (reference sequence). CDR3 protein: CASTLLGTNTGELFF.

V gene TRBV6-2 or TRBV6-3 combines with J gene TRBJ2-1. This CDR3 spans 15 amino acids. Germline CDR1 is MNHEY and CDR2 is SVGEGT. CDR3 loop: CASSFSDGSYNEQFF.

This chain links TRBV9 with TRBJ2-7; TCRdb outputs TRBD1, but without DNA this stays unchecked. Germline assignment: CDR1 SGDLS and CDR2 YYNGEE. The CDR3 sequence is 16 residues long. Here the CDR3 reads CASSETMGQSFYEQYF.